Listed below are T cell receptor beta chains from one sample, sequenced in a study of patients and donors after allogeneic stem cell transplantation. TCRdb itself ran the RT-PCR reads through MiXCR, one entry per CDR3 protein. The table records hundreds of thousands of distinct CDR3 sequences, 16% of them present only once. The sequenced sample consisted of blood, either unsorted or a sorted T cell fraction (not recorded which). These receptor sequences come from a human donor who was either an allogeneic HSCT recipient or a stem cell or donor lymphocyte infusion donor (not recorded which). It is not recorded whose cells these are; they may come from a transplant donor. Both conserved end residues are part of each CDR3. Size is omitted from some rows. Given values are once, few, many or a class for expanded clones.

abundance: many
v_gene: TRBV20-1
CDR3aa: CSASFGSGISLTYNEQFF

abundance: many
v_gene: TRBV4-2
CDR3aa: CASSQDRTGELFF

abundance: .
v_gene: TRBV19
CDR3aa: CASINPGESNYGYTF

abundance: .
v_gene: TRBV7-9
CDR3aa: CASSLELVETQYF

abundance: many
v_gene: TRBV20-1
CDR3aa: CSARDTYYGYTF

abundance: .
v_gene: TRBV9
CDR3aa: CASSSQGTPYNEQFF

abundance: few
v_gene: TRBV4-1
CDR3aa: CASSQAGQGRNTEAFF

abundance: few
v_gene: TRBV7-3
CDR3aa: CASSLMQGPNSPLHF

abundance: .
v_gene: TRBV5-5
CDR3aa: CASSFIRAPGTDTQYF

abundance: .
v_gene: TRBV2
CDR3aa: CASSAWTGGLLPQHF

abundance: .
v_gene: TRBV4-1
CDR3aa: CASSLPGGDYEQYF

abundance: few
v_gene: TRBV5-1
CDR3aa: CASSLAGLDFF

abundance: .
v_gene: TRBV2
CDR3aa: CASSETPPIQFF

abundance: .
v_gene: TRBV29-1
CDR3aa: CSAASDRTYEQYF

abundance: .
v_gene: TRBV7-2
CDR3aa: CASNSPSGRTFEQYF